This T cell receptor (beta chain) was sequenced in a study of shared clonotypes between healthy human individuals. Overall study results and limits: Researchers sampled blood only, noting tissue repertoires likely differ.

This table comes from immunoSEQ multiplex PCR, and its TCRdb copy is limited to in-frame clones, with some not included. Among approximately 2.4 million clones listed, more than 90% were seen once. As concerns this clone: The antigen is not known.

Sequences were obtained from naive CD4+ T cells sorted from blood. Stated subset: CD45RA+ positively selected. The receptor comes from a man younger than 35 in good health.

CDR3 nucleotides: TGCGCCAGCAGCTTCACGGACAGGGCAGGGGAGCTGTTTTTT. This gives the protein CASSFTDRAGELFF. The V call is TRBV5-1, the J call TRBJ2-2; 8 bases align to TRBD1. Germline CDR1 and CDR2: SGHRS and YFSETQ. V shed 2 bases and J 8 bases; nucleotides not matched to a gene: 5. The CDR3 runs 14 residues.